This T cell receptor beta chain was recovered during a study of blood T cell repertoires in COVID-19. Per the authors' pipeline: Researchers report that nucleated cell counts were estimated from reference gene primer amplification. Produced via immunoSEQ multiplex PCR; TCRdb's table is partial and in-frame only. V, J and clone size are taken as reported in that table, and D and trimming were inferred from the DNA itself. The sample lists nearly 110,000 clones, 80% to 95% occurring once. The CDR3 loop spans 16 amino acids. Trimming took off 4 bases at V and 0 bases at J, with 10 bases between the two ends. Per germline, CDR1 MDHEN and CDR2 SYDVKM.

Sequenced: peripheral blood. The receptor was derived from a woman in her twenties or thirties with acute or convalescent COVID-19. The chain links TRBV28 to TRBJ1-6, with D possibly matching TRBD1 (6 bases). CDR3 coding DNA: TGTGCCAGCAGTTATACAGGGATCTCCTATAATTCACCCCTCCACTTT. Protein: CASSYTGISYNSPLHF.